This is a list of T cell receptor beta chains from one sample in a study of T cells after yellow fever vaccination. MiXCR, run by TCRdb on the 5' RACE reads, gives a single entry per CDR3 protein. Here the sample spans 340,000 or so distinct CDR3 sequences, under 15% being singletons. The material sequenced was CD4+ T cells sorted from PBMCs, taken 15 days after the yellow fever booster vaccination. All receptors derive from a man between 18 and 29 years old who received the YFV17D yellow fever vaccine. Both conserved end residues are trimmed from each CDR3. Fields, in order: V gene, J gene, clone size, CDR3 protein. Size tells how often a clone was seen (once, few, many) or the class of an expanded clone, and some rows leave it out.

>TRBV12-3/TRBV12-4|TRBJ2-1|.
ASKPELEAYNEQF
>TRBV7-3|TRBJ1-2|.
ASSLEHNYGYT
>TRBV7-8|TRBJ2-3|.
ASSRGGSTDTQY
>TRBV7-9|TRBJ1-5|.
ASSAWLGTGFTHYNQPQH
>TRBV7-2|TRBJ2-3|many
ASSLQRGSKDTQY
>TRBV4-1|TRBJ2-7|.
ASSQAVLASLEQY
>TRBV28|TRBJ1-5|few
ASSSSTGGGNQPQH
>TRBV6-6|TRBJ1-5|.
ASSYLVHNSNQPQH
>TRBV25-1|TRBJ1-1|many
ASSELVATEAF
>TRBV5-1|TRBJ1-4|.
ASRRGQGANANEKLF
>TRBV5-1|TRBJ2-2|many
ASIDLAGANTGELF
>TRBV10-3|TRBJ1-5|few
AISESGGPGQPQH
>TRBV3-1|TRBJ1-2|.
ASSQDDRAYYGYT
>TRBV2|TRBJ1-1|many
ASRGNTEAF
>TRBV5-4|TRBJ2-2|.
ASSPARGDGELF
>TRBV24-1|TRBJ2-7|.
ATSSGTEPYEQY
>TRBV2|TRBJ2-2|few
ASTPQAPGELF
>TRBV14|TRBJ1-1|many
ASSFTGDTEAF
>TRBV30|TRBJ1-1|few
AWRGTGLYTEAF
>TRBV6-6|TRBJ2-5|few
ASSSPGDRETQY
>TRBV6-1|TRBJ1-1|few
ASSLLGGAGNTEAF
>TRBV6-2/TRBV6-3|TRBJ2-2|.
ASSSVVDTGELF
>TRBV7-6|TRBJ2-1|many
ASSLSGFGNNEQF
>TRBV7-8|TRBJ2-1|.
ASSSYRVSSYNEQF
>TRBV5-1|TRBJ2-3|.
ASSYGTSGFPSTDTQY
>TRBV12-5|TRBJ1-1|few
ASGSSSGSTEAF
>TRBV11-2|TRBJ1-4|.
ASSQQGSLATNEKLF
>TRBV5-1|TRBJ2-5|.
ASSLTSGNGETQY
>TRBV12-3/TRBV12-4|TRBJ1-1|many
ASSLQGQGNTAF
>TRBV9|TRBJ2-5|.
ASSVAPSGAQETQY
>TRBV3-1|TRBJ2-5|few
ASSQRGAHETQY
>TRBV24-1|TRBJ2-3|.
ATYTDTQY
>TRBV5-8|TRBJ2-1|few
ASSRRFRDLKDEQF
>TRBV28|TRBJ2-5|once
ASRLAGNQETQY
>TRBV5-1|TRBJ2-3|.
ASRESGGSADTQY
>TRBV4-2|TRBJ2-5|.
ASSPGQGAGVGETQY
>TRBV5-1|TRBJ1-1|many
ASSKDRGPTEAF
>TRBV7-3|TRBJ2-3|many
ASSLIPLSGTDTQY
>TRBV7-3|TRBJ1-1|.
ASSLGGGGFTEAF